This T cell receptor (beta chain) originates from a study of Tregs in tolerant kidney transplant recipients. The CDR3 loop spans 14 amino acids. CDR1 is LNHDA, CDR2 SQIVND, per germline (reference sequence). Trimming removed 3 bases from V and 5 bases from J, with 13 bases in between. Assay: immunoSEQ multiplex PCR; the TCRdb copy retains only in-frame clones and omits some. This repertoire shows 92,000 or so clones, just over 90% found once; its top ten account for roughly 4.7%. As concerns this clone: Its antigen is undetermined.

Unstimulated regulatory T cells (CD4+CD25+CD127-), CD4+CD25- non-regulatory cells, CD4 and CD8 cells were FACS-sorted from thawed PBMCs. Study-wide results and caveats: Activated donor B cell expansion appeared to reveal the most relevant donor-specific TCRbeta repertoire.

The rearrangement uses TRBV19 and TRBJ1-2; D unclear. Sequencing was done on a sample of CD8+ T cells from blood. This receptor was obtained from a human donor in good health. In DNA, the CDR3 is TGTGCCAGTAGTATGGACGGAGCCTTTTATGGCTACACCTTC. Its protein is CASSMDGAFYGYTF.